Listed below are T cell receptor beta chains from one sample, sequenced in a study of T cell changes during pregnancy in multiple sclerosis. TCRdb's copy holds only in-frame clones and misses some; the assay was immunoSEQ multiplex PCR. The sample includes tens of thousands of clones, 91% of them seen just once. The sample consisted of peripheral blood, taken in the first trimester of pregnancy. Every receptor here comes from a female donor with multiple sclerosis, enrolled in a pregnancy study. CDR3s include the opening cysteine and the closing phenylalanine or tryptophan. Each record gives: J gene, clone size, V gene, D gene, CDR3 DNA, CDR3 protein. A D gene is named only where the DNA matches it firmly. The size of a clone is reported for some rows only, either as once, few or many, or as a class for expanded clones.

TRBJ1-5 | . | TRBV6-5 | . | TGTGCCAGCAGTTACAACGACATCAATCAGCCCCAGCATTTT | CASSYNDINQPQHF
TRBJ2-1 | . | TRBV6-5 | TRBD1 | TGTGCCAGCAGACCGTCGGACAGGCACAATGAGCAGTTCTTC | CASRPSDRHNEQFF
TRBJ1-1 | . | TRBV5-1 | . | TGCGCCAGCAGCTTGGAACAGGGTGGAGTGAACACTGAAGCTTTCTTT | CASSLEQGGVNTEAFF
TRBJ2-7 | once | TRBV28 | . | TGTGCCAGCAGTTTATATCACCGGACAGCCCTCTACGAGCAGTACTTC | CASSLYHRTALYEQYF
TRBJ1-2 | once | TRBV5-6 | . | TGTGCCAGCAGCATCTTACTGGGCGGCTACACCTTC | CASSILLGGYTF
TRBJ2-3 | . | TRBV6-1 | . | TGTGCCAGCAGCGTATTTGAGGGAGCCCCGACTTTT | CASSVFEGAPTF
TRBJ2-3 | . | TRBV5-1 | TRBD1 | TGCGCCAGCAGCCCAAGGACAGGGGATACTACGCAGTATTTT | CASSPRTGDTTQYF
TRBJ2-1 | . | TRBV2 | . | TGTGCCAGCAGTGAATTGGCGGGCAGGGAGCAGTTCTTC | CASSELAGREQFF
TRBJ1-1 | . | TRBV2 | . | TGTGCCAGCAGTGAACCCGCTGAAGCTTTCTTT | CASSEPAEAFF
TRBJ1-5 | . | TRBV5-6 | . | TGTGCCAGCAGCCCAGGAGGTCAGCCCCAGCATTTT | CASSPGGQPQHF
TRBJ1-5 | . | TRBV28 | . | TGTGCCAGCAGTTCGGGTAGAGTTAGCAATCAGCCCCAGCATTTT | CASSSGRVSNQPQHF
TRBJ1-1 | . | TRBV29-1 | . | TGCAGCGTTGACGGCAGGGGTGGCACTGAAGCTTTCTTT | CSVDGRGGTEAFF
TRBJ2-3 | . | TRBV27 | TRBD1 | TGTGCCAGCAGTCCGACAGGGGGAAGCACAGATACGCAGTATTTT | CASSPTGGSTDTQYF
TRBJ2-2 | . | TRBV5-1 | TRBD2 | TGCGCCAGCAGCTTTGATGCGGGGGGCACCGGGGAGCTGTTTTTT | CASSFDAGGTGELFF
TRBJ2-7 | . | TRBV11-3 | . | TGTGCCAGCAGCCCTCAGGAGGGGTTCTACGAGCAGTACTTC | CASSPQEGFYEQYF
TRBJ2-3 | . | TRBV29-1 | TRBD2 | TGCAGCGTTGTTGGTTCGATCGCGGGGGTAAGCACAGATACGCAGTATTTT | CSVVGSIAGVSTDTQYF
TRBJ2-1 | . | TRBV2 | TRBD2 | TGTGCCAGCAGTGAACTACTAGCGGGGCAGTTCTTC | CASSELLAGQFF
TRBJ1-6 | . | TRBV6-6 | TRBD1 | TGTGCCAGCAGTAACCGGGACAGGAATTCACCCCTCCACTTT | CASSNRDRNSPLHF
TRBJ2-1 | few | TRBV14 | . | TGTGCCAGCAGCCGAGGGACATACAATGAGCAGTTCTTC | CASSRGTYNEQFF
TRBJ1-1 | . | TRBV10-3 | . | TGTGCCATCAATAGCGTTAGGTGGACTGAAGCTTTCTTT | CAINSVRWTEAFF
TRBJ2-7 | . | TRBV9 | TRBD1 | TGTGCCAGCAGCGTAGGGGGGGACAGGTCGTACGAGCAGTACTTC | CASSVGGDRSYEQYF
TRBJ2-2 | . | TRBV7-9 | TRBD1 | TGTGCCAGCAGCTCGGGACAGGGGGGACGTACCGGGGAGCTGTTTTTT | CASSSGQGGRTGELFF
TRBJ2-5 | . | TRBV5-6 | . | TGTGCCAGCAGCCGGTGGGGGGACAGCTCACAAGAGACCCAGTACTTC | CASSRWGDSSQETQYF
TRBJ1-3 | . | TRBV2 | . | TGTGCCAGCGGGACATTTTCGGACACCATATATTTT | CASGTFSDTIYF
TRBJ2-5 | . | TRBV5-4 | . | TGTGCCAGCAGCTTGGCTCAGGCGGAGACCCAGTACTTC | CASSLAQAETQYF
TRBJ2-7 | . | TRBV6-1 | TRBD1 | TGTGCCAGCAGTGAACTGGGACAGGGGTCCCACGAGCAGTACTTC | CASSELGQGSHEQYF
TRBJ2-7 | . | TRBV28 | TRBD1 | TGTGCCAGCAGTTTCATAAGCGGGACAGGGCGGAGAACCTACGAGCAGTACTTC | CASSFISGTGRRTYEQYF
TRBJ1-1 | once | TRBV2 | . | TGTGCCAGCAGAGACGGACACCTGACCGAAGCTTTCTTT | CASRDGHLTEAFF
TRBJ2-3 | . | TRBV13 | TRBD1 | TGTGCCAGCAGAGGGACAGGGAGGAGCACAGATACGCAGTATTTT | CASRGTGRSTDTQYF
TRBJ2-7 | . | TRBV18 | TRBD1 | TGTGCCAGCTCTCTCAAACAGGGGAGCTACGAGCAGTACTTC | CASSLKQGSYEQYF
TRBJ1-2 | . | TRBV12-5 | TRBD1 | TGTGCTAGTGGCCGGGGGACAGGGACAAGGGAGTATGGCTACACCTTC | CASGRGTGTREYGYTF
TRBJ2-3 | . | TRBV9 | . | TGTGCCAGCAGCCCCGGCACAGTCGATACGCAGTATTTT | CASSPGTVDTQYF
TRBJ1-2 | . | TRBV28 | . | TGTGCCAGCAGTTTACCGGGGAAGGGCTATGGCTACACCTTC | CASSLPGKGYGYTF
TRBJ2-6 | once | TRBV5-1 | TRBD1 | TGCGCCAGCAGCTCGGGACAGGGTGTGTCTGGGGCCAACGTCCTGACTTTC | CASSSGQGVSGANVLTF
TRBJ2-7 | . | TRBV19 | . | TGTGCCAGTAGTATAGACCCTCCCTACGAGCAGTACTTC | CASSIDPPYEQYF
TRBJ1-5 | . | TRBV19 | . | TGTGCCAGTAGTAAGGGGCGGATTAGCAATCAGCCCCAGCATTTT | CASSKGRISNQPQHF
TRBJ1-5 | . | TRBV19 | . | TGTGCCAGTAGTATACCCCGCCAGGGTAGGGGGAAAAGCAATCAGCCCCAGCATTTT | CASSIPRQGRGKSNQPQHF
TRBJ2-1 | few | TRBV5-5 | . | TGTGCCAGCAGCTCGGACTTATCAGGAGAGCAGTTCTTC | CASSSDLSGEQFF
TRBJ1-1 | . | TRBV30 | . | TGTGCCTGGACTGCCGGGAAGAACACTGAAGCTTTCTTT | CAWTAGKNTEAFF
TRBJ1-2 | few | TRBV30 | . | TGTGCCTGGGGCCGCCACCCCTATGGCTACACCTTC | CAWGRHPYGYTF
TRBJ2-2 | . | TRBV27 | . | TGTGCCAGCAGTCTCTACGACAGGAACACCGGGGAGCTGTTTTTT | CASSLYDRNTGELFF
TRBJ2-2 | . | TRBV11-2 | TRBD2 | TGTGCCAGCAGCCCGCGGGGACTAGCGGGACCCCGGGGTGGGGAGCTGTTTTTT | CASSPRGLAGPRGGELFF
TRBJ2-7 | . | TRBV2 | TRBD2 | TGTGCCAGCAGTCGACTTAGCGGGGACTCCTACGAGCAGTACTTC | CASSRLSGDSYEQYF
TRBJ2-2 | . | TRBV12-5 | TRBD1 | TGTGCTAGTGGAATGGGACAGGCGAACACCGGGGAGCTGTTTTTT | CASGMGQANTGELFF
TRBJ2-1 | . | TRBV7-2 | TRBD2 | TGTGCCAGCAGCTTACGCCCGGGGACTAGCGGGGGTGGTGAGCAGTTCTTC | CASSLRPGTSGGGEQFF
TRBJ2-5 | once | TRBV7-2 | . | TGTGCCAGCAGAACGGGACTCAAAGAGACCCAGTACTTC | CASRTGLKETQYF
TRBJ2-7 | . | TRBV30 | TRBD2 | TGTGCCTGGAGTTACCCGGGGGGGCCGGGGGCCGGGGACTACGAGCAGTACTTC | CAWSYPGGPGAGDYEQYF
TRBJ2-1 | . | TRBV4-1 | . | TGCGCCAGCAGCCATCCTTGGACAAGCTACAATGAGCAGTTCTTC | CASSHPWTSYNEQFF
TRBJ2-2 | . | TRBV30 | . | TGTGCCTGGAGTGTAATTGTGGGGGCGGGGGAGCTGTTTTTT | CAWSVIVGAGELFF
TRBJ2-1 | . | TRBV7-2 | TRBD2 | TGTGCCAGCAGTTACCCGGGACTAGCAATTGAGCAGTTCTTC | CASSYPGLAIEQFF